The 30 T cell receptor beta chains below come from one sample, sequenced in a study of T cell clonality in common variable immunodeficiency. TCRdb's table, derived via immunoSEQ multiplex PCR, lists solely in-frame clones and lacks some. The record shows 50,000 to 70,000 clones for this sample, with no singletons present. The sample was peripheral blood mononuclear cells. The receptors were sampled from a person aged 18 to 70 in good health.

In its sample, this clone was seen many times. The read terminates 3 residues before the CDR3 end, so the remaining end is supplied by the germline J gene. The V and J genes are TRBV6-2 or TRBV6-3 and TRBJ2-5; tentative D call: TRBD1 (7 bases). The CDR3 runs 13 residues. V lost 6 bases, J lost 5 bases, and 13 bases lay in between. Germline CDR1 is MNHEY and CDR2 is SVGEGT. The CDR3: CASREGAGETQYF. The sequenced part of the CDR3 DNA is TGTGCCAGCAGGGAGGGGGCGGGGGAGACC.

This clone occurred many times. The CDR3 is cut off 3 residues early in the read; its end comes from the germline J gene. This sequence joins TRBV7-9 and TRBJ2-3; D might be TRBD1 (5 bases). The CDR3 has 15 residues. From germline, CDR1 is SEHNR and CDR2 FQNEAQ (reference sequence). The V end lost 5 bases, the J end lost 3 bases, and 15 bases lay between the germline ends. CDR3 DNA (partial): TGTGCCAGCAGCCTTAAGGGGCAGATTACAGATACG. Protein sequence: CASSLKGQITDT. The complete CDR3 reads CASSLKGQITDTQYF.

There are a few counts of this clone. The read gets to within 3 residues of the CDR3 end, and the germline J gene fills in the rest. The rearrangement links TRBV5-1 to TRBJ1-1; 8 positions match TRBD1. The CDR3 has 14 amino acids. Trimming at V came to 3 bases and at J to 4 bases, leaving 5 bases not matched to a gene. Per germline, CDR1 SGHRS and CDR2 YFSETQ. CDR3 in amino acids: CASSSGQGRTEAFF. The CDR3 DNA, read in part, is TGCGCCAGCAGCTCAGGACAGGGACGCACTGAA.

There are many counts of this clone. Partial CDR3 DNA: TGTGCCAGTTTCACTAGCGGGAAGAGCTCCTACGAG. As protein: CASFTSGKSSYE. The entire CDR3 is CASFTSGKSSYEQYF. The V call is TRBV28, the J call TRBJ2-7; 10 bases map to TRBD2. The read stops 3 residues short of the end of the CDR3; the missing end is completed from the germline J gene. This CDR3 region has 15 residues. Germline V lookup: CDR1 MDHEN, CDR2 SYDVKM. Trimming cost V 9 bases and J 0 bases; bases outside gene matches: 8.

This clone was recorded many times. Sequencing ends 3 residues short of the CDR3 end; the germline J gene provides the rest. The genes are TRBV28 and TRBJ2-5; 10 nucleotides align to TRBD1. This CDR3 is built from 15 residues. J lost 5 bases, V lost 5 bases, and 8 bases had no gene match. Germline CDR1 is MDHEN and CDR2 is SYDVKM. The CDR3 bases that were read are TGTGCCAGCAGTCCCCGGACAGGGGGTGAGGAGACC. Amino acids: CASSPRTGGEET. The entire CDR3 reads CASSPRTGGEETQYF.

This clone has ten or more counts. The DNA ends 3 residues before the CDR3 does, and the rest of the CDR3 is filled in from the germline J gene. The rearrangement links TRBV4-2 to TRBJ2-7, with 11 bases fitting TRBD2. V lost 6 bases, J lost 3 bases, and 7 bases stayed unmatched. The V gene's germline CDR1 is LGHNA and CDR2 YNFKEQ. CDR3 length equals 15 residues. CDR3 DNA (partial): TGTGCCAGCAGTGCGACTAGCGGGACTATCTACGAG. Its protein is CASSATSGTIYE. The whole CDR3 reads CASSATSGTIYEQYF.

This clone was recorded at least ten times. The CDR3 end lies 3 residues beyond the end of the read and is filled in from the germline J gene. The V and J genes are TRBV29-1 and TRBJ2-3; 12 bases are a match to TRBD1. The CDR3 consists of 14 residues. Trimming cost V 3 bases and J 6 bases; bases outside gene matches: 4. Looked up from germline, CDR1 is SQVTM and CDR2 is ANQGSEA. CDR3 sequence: CSVEGTGGFDTQYF. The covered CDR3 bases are TGCAGCGTTGAGGGGACAGGGGGCTTTGATACG.

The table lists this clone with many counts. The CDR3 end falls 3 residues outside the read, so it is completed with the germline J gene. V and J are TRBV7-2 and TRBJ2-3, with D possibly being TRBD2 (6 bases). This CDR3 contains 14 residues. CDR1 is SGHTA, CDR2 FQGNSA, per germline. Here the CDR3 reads CASRAIAVQETQYF. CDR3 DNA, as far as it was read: TGTGCCAGCAGAGCAATAGCGGTCCAAGAGACG. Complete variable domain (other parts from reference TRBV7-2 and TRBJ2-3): GAGVSQSPSNKVTEKGKDVELRCDPISGHTALYWYRQSLGQGLEFLIYFQGNSAPDKSGLPSDRFSAERTGGSVSTLTIQRTQQEDSAVYLCASRAIAVQETQYFGPGTRLTVL.

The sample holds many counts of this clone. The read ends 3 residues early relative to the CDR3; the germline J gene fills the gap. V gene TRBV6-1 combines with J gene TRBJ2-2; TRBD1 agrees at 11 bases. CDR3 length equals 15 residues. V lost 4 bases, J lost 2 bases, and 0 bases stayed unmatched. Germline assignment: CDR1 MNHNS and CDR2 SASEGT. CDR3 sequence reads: CASSGTGGNTGELFF. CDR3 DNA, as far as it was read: TGTGCCAGCAGTGGGACAGGGGGCAACACCGGGGAG.

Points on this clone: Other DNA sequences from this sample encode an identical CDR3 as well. This CDR3 reads CATEGAGGYTF. CDR3 DNA (partial): TGTGCCACCGAGGGGGCGGGTGGC. The gene calls are TRBV7-3 and TRBJ1-2, with TRBD1 identical over 7 bases. The read ends 3 residues before the CDR3 terminus; that terminus is restored from the germline J gene. CDR1 is SGHTA and CDR2 is FQGTGA in the germline V gene. The CDR3 extends over 11 amino acids. The V segment lost 10 bases and the J segment 7 bases; nucleotides outside the gene matches: 6. Variable domain in full (rest from reference TRBV7-3 and TRBJ1-2): GAGVSQTPSNKVTEKGKYVELRCDPISGHTALYWYRQSLGQGPEFLIYFQGTGAADDSGLPNDRFFAVRPEGSVSTLKIQRTERGDSAVYLCATEGAGGYTFGSGTRLTVV.

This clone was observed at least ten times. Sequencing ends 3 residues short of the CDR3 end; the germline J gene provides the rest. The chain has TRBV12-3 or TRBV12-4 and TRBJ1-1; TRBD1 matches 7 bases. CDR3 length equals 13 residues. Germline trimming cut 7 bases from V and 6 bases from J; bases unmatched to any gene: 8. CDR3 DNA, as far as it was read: TGTGCCAGCACTTACAGGGGCCGACCTGAA. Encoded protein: CASTYRGRPE. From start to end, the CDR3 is CASTYRGRPEAFF.

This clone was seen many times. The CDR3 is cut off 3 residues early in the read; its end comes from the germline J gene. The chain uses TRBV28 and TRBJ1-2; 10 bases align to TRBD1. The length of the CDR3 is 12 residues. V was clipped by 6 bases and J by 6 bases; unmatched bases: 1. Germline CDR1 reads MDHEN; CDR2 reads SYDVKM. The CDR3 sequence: CASRGTGDGYTF. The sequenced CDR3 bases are TGTGCCAGCAGGGGGACAGGGGATGGC.

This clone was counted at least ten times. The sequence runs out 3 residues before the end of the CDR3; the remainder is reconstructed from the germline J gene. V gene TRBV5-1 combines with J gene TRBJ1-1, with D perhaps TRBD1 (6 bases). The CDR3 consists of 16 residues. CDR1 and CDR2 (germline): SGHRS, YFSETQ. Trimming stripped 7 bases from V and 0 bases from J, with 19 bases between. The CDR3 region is CASRGGAISMNTEAFF. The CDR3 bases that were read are TGCGCCAGCCGCGGGGGCGCCATAAGCATGAACACTGAA.

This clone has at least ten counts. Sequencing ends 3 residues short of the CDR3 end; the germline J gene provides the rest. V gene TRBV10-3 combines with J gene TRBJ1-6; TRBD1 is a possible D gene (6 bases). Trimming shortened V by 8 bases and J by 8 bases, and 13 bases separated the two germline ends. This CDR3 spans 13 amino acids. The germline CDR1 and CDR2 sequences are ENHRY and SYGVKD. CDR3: CAIAGAEDSPLHF. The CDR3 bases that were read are TGTGCCATCGCAGGGGCTGAGGATTCACCC.

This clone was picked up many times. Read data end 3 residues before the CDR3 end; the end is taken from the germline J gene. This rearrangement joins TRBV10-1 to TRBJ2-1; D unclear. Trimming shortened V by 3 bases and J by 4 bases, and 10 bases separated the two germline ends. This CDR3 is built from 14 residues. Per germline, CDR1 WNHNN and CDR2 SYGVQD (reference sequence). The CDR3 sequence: CASSDSQFYNEQFF. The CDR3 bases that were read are TGCGCCAGCAGTGATAGTCAATTTTACAATGAG.

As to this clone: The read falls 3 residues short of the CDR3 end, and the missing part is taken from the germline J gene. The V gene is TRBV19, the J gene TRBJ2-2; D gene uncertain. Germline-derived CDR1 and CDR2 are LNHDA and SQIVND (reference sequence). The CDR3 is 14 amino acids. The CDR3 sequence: CASSIAVANEKLFF. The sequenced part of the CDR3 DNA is TGTGCCAGTAGTATCGCAGTCGCCAATGAAAAG.

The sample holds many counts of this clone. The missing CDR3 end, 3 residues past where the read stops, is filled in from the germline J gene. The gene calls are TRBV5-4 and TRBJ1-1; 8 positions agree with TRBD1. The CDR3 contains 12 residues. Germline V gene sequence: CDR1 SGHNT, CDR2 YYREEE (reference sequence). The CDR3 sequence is CASSLDRGRAFF. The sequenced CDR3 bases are TGTGCCAGCAGCCTCGACAGGGGACGA.

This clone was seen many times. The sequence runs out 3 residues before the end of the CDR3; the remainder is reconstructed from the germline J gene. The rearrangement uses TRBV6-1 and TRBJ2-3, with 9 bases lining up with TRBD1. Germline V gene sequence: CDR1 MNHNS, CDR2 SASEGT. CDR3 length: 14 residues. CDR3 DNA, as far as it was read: TGTGCCAGCAGTGAATCCGCAGACAGGGGGACG. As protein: CASSESADRGT. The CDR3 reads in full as CASSESADRGTQYF.

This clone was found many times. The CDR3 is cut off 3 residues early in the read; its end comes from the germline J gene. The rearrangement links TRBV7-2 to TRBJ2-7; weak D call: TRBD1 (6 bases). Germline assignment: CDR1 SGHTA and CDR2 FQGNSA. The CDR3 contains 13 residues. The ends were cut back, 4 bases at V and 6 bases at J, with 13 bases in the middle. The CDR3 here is CASSSSGAREQYF. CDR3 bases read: TGTGCCAGCAGCTCCTCAGGGGCCCGCGAG.

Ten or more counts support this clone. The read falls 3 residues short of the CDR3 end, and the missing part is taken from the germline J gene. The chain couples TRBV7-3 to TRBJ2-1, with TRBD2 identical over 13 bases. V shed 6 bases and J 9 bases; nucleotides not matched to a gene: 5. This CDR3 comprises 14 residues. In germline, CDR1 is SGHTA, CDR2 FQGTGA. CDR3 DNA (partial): TGTGCCAGCAGATTCGGACTAGCGGGAGTTGAG. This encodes CASRFGLAGVE. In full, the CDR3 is CASRFGLAGVEQFF.

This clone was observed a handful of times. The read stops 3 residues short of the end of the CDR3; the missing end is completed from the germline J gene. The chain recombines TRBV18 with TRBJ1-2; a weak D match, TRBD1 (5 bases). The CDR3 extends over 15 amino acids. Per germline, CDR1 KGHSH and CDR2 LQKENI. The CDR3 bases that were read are TGTGCCAGCTCACGCAGGGAGAGCTCCTACAATGAC. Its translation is CASSRRESSYND. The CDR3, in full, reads CASSRRESSYNDYTF.

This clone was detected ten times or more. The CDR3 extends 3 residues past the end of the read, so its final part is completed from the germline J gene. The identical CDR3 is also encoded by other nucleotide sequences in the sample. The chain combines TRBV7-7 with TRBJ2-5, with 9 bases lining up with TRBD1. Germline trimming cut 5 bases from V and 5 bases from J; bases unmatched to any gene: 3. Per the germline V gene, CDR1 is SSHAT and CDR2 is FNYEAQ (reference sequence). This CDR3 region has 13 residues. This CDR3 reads CASSLTGGETQYF. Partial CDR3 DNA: TGTGCCAGCAGCCTGACAGGGGGGGAGACC.

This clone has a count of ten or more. CDR3 amino acids: CASSTDRQGSTDTQYF. Partial CDR3 DNA: TGTGCCAGCTCAACCGACCGACAGGGTAGCACAGATACG. J is TRBJ2-3 and V is TRBV18, with 7 positions matching TRBD1. The missing CDR3 end, 3 residues past where the read stops, is filled in from the germline J gene. Germline values: CDR1 KGHSH, CDR2 LQKENI. The CDR3 is 16 amino acids. Losses at the gene ends were 5 bases for V and 0 bases for J; bases not matched to a gene: 8.

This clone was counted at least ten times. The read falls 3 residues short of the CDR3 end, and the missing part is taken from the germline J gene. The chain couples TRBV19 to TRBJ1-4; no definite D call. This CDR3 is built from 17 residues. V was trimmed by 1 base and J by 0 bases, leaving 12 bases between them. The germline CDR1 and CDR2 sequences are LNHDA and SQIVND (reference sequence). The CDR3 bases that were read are TGTGCCAGTAGTATAGGCCAGTTCGATGCAACTAATGAAAAA. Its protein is CASSIGQFDATNEK. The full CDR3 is CASSIGQFDATNEKLFF.

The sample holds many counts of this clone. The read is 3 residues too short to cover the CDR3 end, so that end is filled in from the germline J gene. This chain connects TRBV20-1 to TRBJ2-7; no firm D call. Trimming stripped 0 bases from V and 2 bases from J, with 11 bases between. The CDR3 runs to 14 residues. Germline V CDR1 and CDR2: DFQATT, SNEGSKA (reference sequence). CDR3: CSAREKGKTYEQYF. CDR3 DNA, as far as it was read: TGCAGTGCTAGAGAAAAGGGCAAGACCTACGAG.

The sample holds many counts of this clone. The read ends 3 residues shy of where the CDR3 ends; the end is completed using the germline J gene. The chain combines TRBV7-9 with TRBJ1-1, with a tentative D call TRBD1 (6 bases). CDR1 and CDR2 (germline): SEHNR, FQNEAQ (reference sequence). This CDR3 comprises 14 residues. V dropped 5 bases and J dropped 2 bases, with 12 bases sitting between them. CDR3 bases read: TGTGCCAGCAGCCCCTCGGGACACAACACTGAA. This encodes CASSPSGHNTE. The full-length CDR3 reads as CASSPSGHNTEAFF.

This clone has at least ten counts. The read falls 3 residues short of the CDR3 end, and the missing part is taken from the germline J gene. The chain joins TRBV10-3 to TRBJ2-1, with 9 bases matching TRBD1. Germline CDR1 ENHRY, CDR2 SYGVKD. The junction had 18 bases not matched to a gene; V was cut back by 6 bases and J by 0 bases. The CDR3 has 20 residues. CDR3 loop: CAISRLDRGQQESSYNEQFF. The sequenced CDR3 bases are TGTGCCATCAGCCGCCTGGACAGGGGCCAGCAAGAAAGCTCCTACAATGAG.

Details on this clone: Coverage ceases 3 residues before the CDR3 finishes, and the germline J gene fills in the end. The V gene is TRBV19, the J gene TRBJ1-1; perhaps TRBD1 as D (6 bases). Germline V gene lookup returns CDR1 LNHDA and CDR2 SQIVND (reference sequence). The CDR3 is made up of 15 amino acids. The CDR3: CASSARTVGNEKAFF. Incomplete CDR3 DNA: TGTGCCAGTAGTGCGCGGACAGTTGGTAATGAAAAA.

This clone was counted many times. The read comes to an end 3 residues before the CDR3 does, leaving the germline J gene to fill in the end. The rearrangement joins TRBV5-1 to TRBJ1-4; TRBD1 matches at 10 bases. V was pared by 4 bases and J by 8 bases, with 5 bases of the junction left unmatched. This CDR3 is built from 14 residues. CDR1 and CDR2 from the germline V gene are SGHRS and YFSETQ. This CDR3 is CASSTGTGDEKLFF. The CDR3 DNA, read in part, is TGCGCCAGCAGCACCGGGACAGGGGACGAAAAA.

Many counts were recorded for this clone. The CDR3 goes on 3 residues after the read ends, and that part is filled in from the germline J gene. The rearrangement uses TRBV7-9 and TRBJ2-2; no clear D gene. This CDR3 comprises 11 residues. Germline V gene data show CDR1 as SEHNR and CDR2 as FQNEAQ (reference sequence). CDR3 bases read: TGTGCCAGCAGCCCGGGTCTAGGG. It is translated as CASSPGLG. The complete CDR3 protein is CASSPGLGLFF. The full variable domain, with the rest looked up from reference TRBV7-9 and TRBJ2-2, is DTGVSQNPRHKITKRGQNVTFRCDPISEHNRLYWYRQTLGQGPEFLTYFQNEAQLEKSRLLSDRFSAERPKGSFSTLEIQRTEQGDSAMYLCASSPGLGLFFGEGSRLTVL.